This T cell receptor beta chain was identified during a study of blood T cell repertoires in COVID-19. Turning to the study itself: The origin of the acute and convalescent COVID-19 samples was the United States, Italy and Spain.

In the study's own analysis: Amplification from reference gene primers served as the basis for estimated nucleated cell counts. TCRdb's copy holds only in-frame clones and misses some; the assay was immunoSEQ multiplex PCR. That table supplies the V and J calls and clone size; D and trimming were determined from the DNA. The data contain 55,000 to 90,000 clones, around 83% of them seen just once; the ten biggest clones take up about 4%. CDR1 and CDR2 (germline): SNHLY, FYNNEI. The V and J ends lost 4 bases and 4 bases, in that order; junction bases with no gene match: 0. This CDR3 is built from 14 residues.

The chain recombines TRBV2 with TRBJ1-5, with 11 bases lining up with TRBD1. This clonotype was obtained from a man aged 65 to 85 with active COVID-19. Sample: peripheral blood. Here the CDR3 reads CASSGDRGNQPQHF. CDR3 coding DNA: TGTGCCAGCAGTGGGGACAGGGGGAATCAGCCCCAGCATTTT. The whole variable domain, filled in from reference TRBV2 and TRBJ1-5, reads EPEVTQTPSHQVTQMGQEVILRCVPISNHLYFYWYRQILGQKVEFLVSFYNNEISEKSEIFDDQFSVERPDGSNFTLKIRSTKLEDSAMYFCASSGDRGNQPQHFGDGTRLSIL.